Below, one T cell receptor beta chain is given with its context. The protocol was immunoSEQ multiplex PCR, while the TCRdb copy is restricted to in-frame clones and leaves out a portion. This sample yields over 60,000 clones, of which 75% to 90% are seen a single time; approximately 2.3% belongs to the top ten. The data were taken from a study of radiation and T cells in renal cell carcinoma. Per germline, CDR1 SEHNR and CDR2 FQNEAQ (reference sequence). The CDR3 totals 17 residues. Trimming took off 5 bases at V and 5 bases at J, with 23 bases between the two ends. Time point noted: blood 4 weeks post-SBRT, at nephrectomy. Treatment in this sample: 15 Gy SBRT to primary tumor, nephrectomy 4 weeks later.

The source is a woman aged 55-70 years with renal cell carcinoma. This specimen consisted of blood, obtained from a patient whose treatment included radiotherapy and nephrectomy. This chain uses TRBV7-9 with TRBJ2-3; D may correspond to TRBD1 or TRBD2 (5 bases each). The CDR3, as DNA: TGTGCCAGCAGCCCCTCGGGACGACCAAGAGGAGGAGATACGCAGTATTTT. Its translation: CASSPSGRPRGGDTQYF.